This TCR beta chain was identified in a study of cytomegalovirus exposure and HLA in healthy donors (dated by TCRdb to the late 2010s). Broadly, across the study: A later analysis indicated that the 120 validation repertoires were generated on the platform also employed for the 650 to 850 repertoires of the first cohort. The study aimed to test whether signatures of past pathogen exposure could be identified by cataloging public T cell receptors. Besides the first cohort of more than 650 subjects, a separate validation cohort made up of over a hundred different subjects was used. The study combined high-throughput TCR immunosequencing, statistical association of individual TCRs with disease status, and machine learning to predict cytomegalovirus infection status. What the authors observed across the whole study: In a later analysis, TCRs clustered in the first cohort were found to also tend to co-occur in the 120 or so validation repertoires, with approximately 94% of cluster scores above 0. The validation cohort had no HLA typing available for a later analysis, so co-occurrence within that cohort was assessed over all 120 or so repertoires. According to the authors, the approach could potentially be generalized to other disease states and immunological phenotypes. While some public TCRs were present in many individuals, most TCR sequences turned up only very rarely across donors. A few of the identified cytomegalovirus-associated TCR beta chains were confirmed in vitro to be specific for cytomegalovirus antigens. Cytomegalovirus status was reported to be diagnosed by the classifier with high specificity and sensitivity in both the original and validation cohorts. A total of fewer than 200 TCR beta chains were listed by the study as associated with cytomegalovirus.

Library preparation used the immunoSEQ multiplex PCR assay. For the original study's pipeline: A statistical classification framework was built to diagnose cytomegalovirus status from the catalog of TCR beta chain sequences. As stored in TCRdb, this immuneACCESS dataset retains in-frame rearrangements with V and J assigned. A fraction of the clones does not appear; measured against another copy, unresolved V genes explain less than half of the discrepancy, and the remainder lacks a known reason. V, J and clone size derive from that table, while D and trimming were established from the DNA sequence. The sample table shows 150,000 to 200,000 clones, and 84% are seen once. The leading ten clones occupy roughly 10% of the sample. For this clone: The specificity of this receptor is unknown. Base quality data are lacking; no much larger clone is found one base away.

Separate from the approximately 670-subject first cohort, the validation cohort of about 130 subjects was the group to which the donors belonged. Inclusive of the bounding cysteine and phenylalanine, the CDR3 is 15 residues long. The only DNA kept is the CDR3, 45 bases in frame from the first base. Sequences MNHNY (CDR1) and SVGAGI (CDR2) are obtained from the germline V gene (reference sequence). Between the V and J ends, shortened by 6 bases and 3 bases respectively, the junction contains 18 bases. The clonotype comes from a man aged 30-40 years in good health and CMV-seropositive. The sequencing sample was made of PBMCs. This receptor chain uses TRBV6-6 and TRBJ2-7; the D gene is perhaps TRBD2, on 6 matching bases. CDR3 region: CASSRGIAAFYEQYF. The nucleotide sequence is TGTGCCAGCAGCCGAGGGATAGCGGCCTTCTACGAGCAGTACTTC.